The TCR beta chain described here comes from a study of TIL therapy for anti-PD-1-resistant metastatic lung cancer. Study-wide background: Median tumor mutation burden was 1.5 mutations per megabase. Broader study findings: Many TIL product clones were absent from baseline tumor, suggesting clonal contraction.

A few counts support this clone. Antigen: not known. V was cut by 3 bases and J by 8 bases, with 5 bases left in between. The germline V gene has CDR1 KGHSH and CDR2 LQKENI. The CDR3 sequence is 11 residues long. Time point given: pre-treatment sample, taken before nivolumab and TIL therapy. The tumor samples were excised metastases, mostly pleural nodules or supraclavicular lymph nodes. Sequencing used immunoSEQ v3. Some clones are missing from TCRdb's copy, which holds only in-frame ones; the method was immunoSEQ multiplex PCR. The sample records about 25,000 clones, approximately 72% being singletons.

The starting material was tumor tissue, obtained at baseline. The V call is TRBV18, the J call TRBJ1-3; D gene unclear. The TCR was taken from a person aged 25 to 80 with non-small cell lung cancer. The CDR3 sequence: CASSPEDTIYF. The CDR3 nucleotides read TGTGCCAGCTCACCTGAAGACACCATATATTTT.